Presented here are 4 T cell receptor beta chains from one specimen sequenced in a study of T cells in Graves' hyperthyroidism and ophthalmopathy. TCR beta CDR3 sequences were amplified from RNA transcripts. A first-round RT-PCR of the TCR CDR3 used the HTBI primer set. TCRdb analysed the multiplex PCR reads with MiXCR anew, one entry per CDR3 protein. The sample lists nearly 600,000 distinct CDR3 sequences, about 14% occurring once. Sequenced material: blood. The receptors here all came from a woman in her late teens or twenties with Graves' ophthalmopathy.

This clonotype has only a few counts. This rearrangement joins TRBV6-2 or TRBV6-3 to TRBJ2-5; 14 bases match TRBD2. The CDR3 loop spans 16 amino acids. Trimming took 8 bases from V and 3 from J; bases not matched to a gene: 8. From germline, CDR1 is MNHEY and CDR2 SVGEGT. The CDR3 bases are TGTGCCAGCCAAACGACTAGCGGGAGGGGCAAAGAGACCCAGTACTTC. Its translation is CASQTTSGRGKETQYF.

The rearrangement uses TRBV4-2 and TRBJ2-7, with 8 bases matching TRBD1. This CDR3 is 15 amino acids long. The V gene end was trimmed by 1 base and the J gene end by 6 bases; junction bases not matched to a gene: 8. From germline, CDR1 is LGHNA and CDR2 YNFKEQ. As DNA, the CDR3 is TGTGCCAGCAGCCAAGTAACGGACAGGGTTAGCGAGCAGTACTTC. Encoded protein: CASSQVTDRVSEQYF.

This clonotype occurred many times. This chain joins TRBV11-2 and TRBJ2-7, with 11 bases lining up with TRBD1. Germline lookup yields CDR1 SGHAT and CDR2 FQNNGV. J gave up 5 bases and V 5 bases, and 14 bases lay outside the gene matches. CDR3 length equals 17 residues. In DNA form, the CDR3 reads TGTGCCAGCAGCCCCTCTCAATGGGACAGGGGGATCAACGAGCAGTACTTC. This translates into CASSPSQWDRGINEQYF.

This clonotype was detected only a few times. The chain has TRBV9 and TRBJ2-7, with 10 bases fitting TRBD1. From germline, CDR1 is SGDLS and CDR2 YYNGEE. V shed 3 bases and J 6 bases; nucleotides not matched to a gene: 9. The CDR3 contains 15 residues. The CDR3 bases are TGTGCCAGCAGCGCCCCGGGACAGGGGTCAGTCGAGCAGTACTTC. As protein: CASSAPGQGSVEQYF. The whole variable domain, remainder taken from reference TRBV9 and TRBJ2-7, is DSGVTQTPKHLITATGQRVTLRCSPRSGDLSVYWYQQSLDQGLQFLIQYYNGEERAKGNILERFSAQQFPDLHSELNLSSLELGDSALYFCASSAPGQGSVEQYFGPGTRLTVT.